This TCR beta chain was observed in a study of cytomegalovirus exposure and HLA in healthy donors. In regard to this clone: Its matching antigen is unknown.

13 Jbeta primers and 60 Vbeta primers were used for the PCR. Profiled with immunoSEQ multiplex PCR; TCRdb holds only in-frame clones, not every one. This table has 150,000 to 200,000 clones, 80% to 90% appearing once. The CDR3 spans 17 residues. V shed 3 bases, J shed 4 bases, and the junction held 8 bases outside the gene matches. CDR1 is SEHNR and CDR2 is FQNEAQ in the germline V gene (reference sequence). Overall study findings and caveats: Among TCR sequences, most were rare, though some public TCRs appeared in many donors. Cytomegalovirus association was listed for around 170 TCR beta chains.

Sequencing was done on a sample of PBMCs. The rearrangement joins TRBV7-9 to TRBJ2-3; the match to TRBD2 covers 12 bases. The sequence was collected from a girl aged 2 to 10 in good health and CMV-seropositive. The CDR3 bases are TGTGCCAGCAGCTTTGCTCGACTAGCGGGAGATTCAGATACGCAGTATTTT. Translated: CASSFARLAGDSDTQYF.